Detailed here is one T cell receptor beta chain. Its target is unknown. The sample originates from a study of cytomegalovirus exposure and HLA in healthy donors. Study overall: Approximately 170 million T cells yielded approximately 110 million unique TCR beta sequences in earlier analysis. Regarding the study as a whole: A later analysis associated 15,000 or so TCR beta sequences with HLA alleles at a 0.05 false discovery rate.

CDR1 and CDR2 (germline): LNHDA, SQIVND (reference sequence). Trimming cost V 8 bases and J 6 bases; bases outside gene matches: 13. The CDR3 sequence is 15 residues long. The PCR was carried out with 60 Vbeta primers and 13 Jbeta primers. TCRdb keeps only in-frame clones here, not all; method: immunoSEQ multiplex PCR. The sample lists 100,000 or so clones, roughly 15% occurring once. The chain is built from TRBV19 and TRBJ1-5; 7 bases line up with TRBD1. This TCR was sampled from a female donor in good health and CMV-seronegative. The sequenced material came from PBMCs. CDR3 region: CASVATGPLGQPQHF. As DNA, the CDR3 is TGTGCCAGTGTCGCGACAGGGCCCTTGGGTCAGCCCCAGCATTTT.